Presented here are 11 T cell receptor beta chains from one specimen sequenced in a study of early T cells in non-severe SARS-CoV-2 infection. TCRdb reprocessed the 5' RACE reads with MiXCR, giving one entry per CDR3 protein. The sample carries fewer than 85,000 distinct CDR3 sequences, around 9.9% recorded once. Sequenced material: whole blood. The receptor set was obtained from an adult who was a healthcare worker with PCR-confirmed SARS-CoV-2 infection or an uninfected control (not recorded which).

This clonotype was found many times. The rearrangement joins TRBV25-1 to TRBJ2-1, with a tentative D call TRBD1 (5 bases). V lost 1 base and J lost 10, with 5 bases in between. Per the germline V gene, CDR1 is MGHDK and CDR2 is SYGVNS. CDR3 size: 11 residues. The CDR3 DNA reads as TGTGCCAGCAGTGAATCAGGGGAGCAGTTCTTC. Protein sequence: CASSESGEQFF.

The V call is TRBV2, the J call TRBJ2-3, with D possibly being TRBD1 (6 bases). The CDR3 spans 13 residues. With 6 bases removed from V and 6 bases from J, the gap between germline ends came to 13 bases. In germline, CDR1 is SNHLY, CDR2 FYNNEI. The CDR3, as DNA: TGTGCCAGCAGCTACAGGGTTACGGATACGCAGTATTTT. Its translation: CASSYRVTDTQYF.

This clonotype was seen repeatedly, ten times or more. The rearrangement uses TRBV7-8 and TRBJ1-1; 8 bases agree with TRBD1. Germline CDR1 reads SGHVS; CDR2 reads FQNEAQ. V dropped 0 bases and J dropped 6; count of bases not matched to a gene: 9. This CDR3 contains 16 residues. CDR3 residues: CASSLALGQVRAEAFF. The DNA of the CDR3 is TGTGCCAGCAGCTTAGCGTTGGGACAGGTCAGGGCTGAAGCTTTCTTT.

This clonotype was counted only a few times. The rearrangement uses TRBV15 and TRBJ2-1, with 9 bases matching TRBD2. Germline V lookup: CDR1 LNHNV, CDR2 YYDKDF (reference sequence). This CDR3 spans 14 amino acids. V lost 8 bases and J lost 8; bases outside the gene matches: 10. The DNA for the CDR3 is TGTGCCACCTCCCCGGAAGCGGGAGGAGATGAGCAGTTCTTC. This sequence encodes CATSPEAGGDEQFF. Full variable domain (outside the CDR3, taken from reference TRBV15 and TRBJ2-1): DAMVIQNPRYQVTQFGKPVTLSCSQTLNHNVMYWYQQKSSQAPKLLFHYYDKDFNNEADTPDNFQSRRPNTSFCFLDIRSPGLGDTAMYLCATSPEAGGDEQFFGPGTRLTVL.

The chain combines TRBV28 with TRBJ2-1; the match to TRBD1 covers 9 bases. The germline V gene has CDR1 MDHEN and CDR2 SYDVKM. With 4 bases clipped from V and 2 bases from J, the junction kept 15 bases outside the gene matches. This CDR3 comprises 19 residues. CDR3: CASSSPTGTGKVTYNEQFF. Here the CDR3 DNA reads TGTGCCAGCAGTTCTCCCACGGGGACAGGGAAAGTAACCTACAATGAGCAGTTCTTC.

This rearrangement joins TRBV24-1 to TRBJ1-1; D gene ambiguous. The CDR3 extends over 12 amino acids. Trimming stripped 4 bases from V and 11 bases from J, with 13 bases between. Germline V gene lookup returns CDR1 KGHDR and CDR2 SFDVKD. CDR3 sequence (DNA): TGTGCCACCAGTGACCCCTTAGCGGGTGCTTTCTTT. This sequence encodes CATSDPLAGAFF.

This clonotype was seen only a few times. The chain employs TRBV28 and TRBJ2-5, with 9 bases fitting TRBD2. The germline V gene encodes CDR1 MDHEN and CDR2 SYDVKM. The ends lost 1 base at V and 5 bases at J; junction bases unmatched: 11. This CDR3 spans 17 amino acids. The CDR3 region has the DNA TGTGCCAGCAGTTTATTGGCGGGAGGGCCGAGTGGGGAGACCCAGTACTTC. Protein product: CASSLLAGGPSGETQYF.

This clonotype was seen only a few times. The V gene is TRBV4-1, the J gene TRBJ2-1, with 9 bases identical to TRBD2. J gave up 8 bases and V 0 bases, and 8 bases lay outside the gene matches. The length of the CDR3 is 16 residues. CDR1 is MGHRA, CDR2 YSYEKL, per germline. CDR3 sequence: CASSQEAGGVRDEQFF. CDR3 bases: TGCGCCAGCAGCCAAGAGGCGGGAGGGGTTCGCGATGAGCAGTTCTTC.

The sample holds many counts of this clonotype. The chain carries TRBV30 and TRBJ2-3; TRBD2 aligns across 12 bases. The CDR3 is 15 amino acids. CDR1 and CDR2 from the germline V gene are GTSNPN and SVGIG (reference sequence). Losses at the gene ends were 1 base for V and 5 bases for J; bases not matched to a gene: 4. CDR3 sequence reads: CAWSGLAGVGDTQYF. The CDR3 DNA sequence: TGTGCCTGGAGTGGACTAGCGGGAGTGGGAGATACGCAGTATTTT.

This clonotype was seen a handful of times. This chain uses TRBV28 with TRBJ2-7; TRBD2 agrees at 10 bases. V lost 0 bases to trimming and J lost 2 bases; unmatched junction nucleotides: 4. The CDR3 is made up of 16 amino acids. Germline V gene data show CDR1 as MDHEN and CDR2 as SYDVKM. The CDR3 region is CASSLWFTSGAYEQYF. The CDR3 DNA reads as TGTGCCAGCAGTTTATGGTTCACTAGCGGGGCCTACGAGCAGTACTTC.

Many counts were recorded for this clonotype. The chain employs TRBV24-1 and TRBJ2-3, with TRBD2 matching 14 bases. Trimming at V came to 4 bases and at J to 2 bases, leaving 7 bases not matched to a gene. This CDR3 region has 18 residues. Germline-derived CDR1 and CDR2 are KGHDR and SFDVKD. The chain's CDR3 is CATSDPGLAGGYTDTQYF. CDR3 DNA: TGTGCCACCAGTGACCCCGGACTAGCGGGAGGCTACACAGATACGCAGTATTTT.